Shown below are 2 T cell receptor beta chains from a single sample sequenced in a study of blood T cell repertoires in COVID-19 (dated by TCRdb to 2020 to 2022). Library preparation was by the immunoSEQ multiplex PCR assay. Here the immuneACCESS table is served through TCRdb, limited to in-frame sequences with V and J called. Missing clones are a known gap in these copies; in checked studies unresolved V genes cover under half, and the rest lacks a known reason. The sample table shows around 290,000 clones, and approximately 90% are seen once. The ten top clones hold around 2% of the sample. What was sequenced was PBMCs or T cells enriched from blood (not recorded which). The origin of the receptors is a woman between 55 and 75 years old in a cohort exposed to, infected with or recovered from COVID-19 (not recorded which).

This chain joins TRBV28 and TRBJ1-3; D call uncertain. Per the germline V gene, CDR1 is MDHEN and CDR2 is SYDVKM. The CDR3 extends over 14 amino acids. The ends were cut back, 5 bases at V and 7 bases at J, with 15 bases in the middle. CDR3 coding DNA: TGTGCCAGCAGTCCCCGCCACAGTAGGAACACCATATATTTT. Amino acid sequence: CASSPRHSRNTIYF.

The V gene is TRBV3-1 (or the pseudogene TRBV3-2), the J gene TRBJ2-7, with 9 bases fitting TRBD1. This CDR3 region has 14 residues. Germline assignment: CDR1 LGHDT and CDR2 YNNKEL (reference sequence). The V gene end was trimmed by 2 bases and the J gene end by 3 bases; junction bases not matched to a gene: 2. CDR3: CASSQWDRDYEQYF. The CDR3 DNA reads as TGTGCCAGCAGCCAATGGGACAGGGACTACGAGCAGTACTTC.